This T cell receptor (beta chain) was recorded in a study of cytomegalovirus exposure and HLA in healthy donors (dated 2017 in TCRdb). Regarding the research as a whole: According to an earlier analysis of 550 to 750 of the donors, about 179 million T cells yielded roughly 110 million unique TCR beta sequences and about 280 Gb of sequence data. A separate validation cohort of some 130 different subjects was used in addition to the 666-subject first cohort. Donor age, sex, ethnicity and CMV serostatus were compiled alongside the repertoire data. The later analysis used no new phenotypic data to find candidate immune exposures, relying instead on TCR beta sequences and their occurrence across donors. Roughly five DR-DQ haplotypes were treated as single units for association and clustering because of strong linkage in the cohort. The study used immunosequencing to profile the T cell repertoires of approximately 650 subjects and linked those repertoires to cytomegalovirus serostatus. All discovery cohort repertoires had been generated using a single sequencing platform. An earlier analysis of several hundred of the donors applied high-throughput TCR beta sequencing to assess whether each TCR beta V gene segment acted as functional or pseudogenic. An early release that covered about 600 HLA-typed donors contained about 300 gigabases of sequencing data and around 85 million unique TCR sequences. The genetic ancestry cluster associated with self-reported Caucasian donors included 81% of the roughly 400 genotyped donors. The aim of the study was to test whether cataloging public T cell receptors could identify signatures of past pathogen exposure. Among under 450 genotyped donors of the cohort, an average of roughly 240,000 unique TCR beta nucleotide sequences were sequenced per donor, about a sixth of them non-productive. To study patterns of TCR occurrence, a later analysis re-analyzed previously published TCR beta repertoires from several hundred donors and added high-resolution HLA genotyping. To predict cytomegalovirus infection status, the study brought together high-throughput TCR immunosequencing, statistical association of individual TCRs with disease status, and machine learning. The number of typed donors differed by locus: roughly 620-640 for A, B, C, DRB1 and DQB1; some 500 for DQA1; about 600 for DPA1; and roughly 490 for DPB1. Both class I and class II loci were covered by HLA typing, at four-digit resolution. A later genetic analysis took genome-wide SNP genotypes for about 55% of the roughly 670 donors and used that subset as a discovery cohort.

Via the germline V gene, CDR1 is SGHTA and CDR2 FQGNSA. The CDR3 runs 17 amino acids, cysteine and phenylalanine included. The sequence is cut down to CDR3 DNA, 51 bases in frame from base 1. From V the trimming removes 5 bases and from J it removes 0 bases, while the gene matches leave 12 bases of the junction unaccounted for. Worth noting for this clone: Its antigen is currently not known. The sample holds no much larger clone one base away, and base qualities are not on file.

The paper as a whole reports these results and caveats: A later analysis found that most CMV-associated TCR beta chains appeared HLA-restricted, with HLA associations seemingly driven largely by CMV exposure. Cytomegalovirus status was reported to be diagnosed by the classifier with high specificity and sensitivity in both the original and validation cohorts. The 87-base-pair reads could not distinguish some IMGT-functional V segments, including TRBV6-2 and TRBV6-3, so those segments were excluded. In a later analysis, TCR association rates were found to vary across HLA loci, with the most associated TCRs seen for DRB1 alleles and the fewest for HLA-C alleles. A total of 150 to 200 TCR beta chains were listed by the study as associated with cytomegalovirus. An association between a missense DCLRE1C variant and V-gene and J-gene trimming of TCR beta chains was found in a later genetic analysis and replicated in an independent cohort. Broadly in line with IMGT annotations, most TCR beta V segments showed up in productive rearrangements about 87% or about 30% of the time in an earlier analysis of roughly 590 of the donors. Linkage disequilibrium might explain the correlated functional status among segregating V segments, but an unknown experimental factor could not be excluded. The authors suggested that the approach could potentially be generalized to other disease states and immunological phenotypes. In a later analysis, HLA-associated TCR beta chains were found to be more clonally expanded and to have lower generation probabilities than equally common non-associated chains. A further reported finding was that TCR beta sequences accurately predicted the HLA-A and HLA-B alleles for most subjects in the first cohort. In vitro tests confirmed that a few of the cytomegalovirus-associated TCR beta chains recognize cytomegalovirus antigens. Immune exposure information for the cohort was limited to CMV serostatus. The earlier analysis of some 560 of the donors excluded about 16 rarely observed V segments, including chromosome 9 orphons, because counts were too low. Because HLA typing was missing for some donors at each locus, association tests included only the typed subset. A cluster of highly shared sequence variants was judged likely to be a technical artifact of the sequencing pipeline. In a later analysis, some 18,000 TCR beta sequences were associated with specific HLA alleles at a false discovery rate of 0.05. Only TCR beta chains were sequenced in this cohort, and the absence of alpha or paired-chain data limited detectable features. Across donors, most TCR sequences were observed very rarely, whereas some public TCRs were present in many individuals. A later genetic analysis reported fewer N-insertions in productive TCRs among donors in an Asian-associated ancestry cluster than the approximately 670-donor mean. According to a later analysis, parvovirus B19, influenza, CMV and Epstein-Barr virus appeared linked to several top co-occurrence clusters. The presence/absence analyses assumed that sequencing depth was roughly uniform across donors, and that assumption may not be true. Strong co-occurrence of HLA alleles, especially DR and DQ, made assigning TCR associations to individual alleles difficult.

The receptor library was made with the immunoSEQ multiplex PCR assay. The multiplex PCR relied on a mix of 60 forward primers for TCR Vbeta segments and 13 reverse primers for TCR Jbeta segments. A multiplex PCR assay on genomic DNA amplified the CDR3 region of rearranged TCR beta genes. The Illumina HiSeq System was used to sequence the amplified TCR beta libraries as 87-base-pair reads. Per the source publication's procedure: Across the 666 repertoires, a later analysis counted approximately 83 million unique TCR beta chains, roughly 11 million of which were shared by at least two donors. Raw reads were error-corrected and collapsed into unique sequences by a nearest-neighbor algorithm in which closely related sequences were merged to remove PCR and sequencing errors. Alignment of CDR3 sequences to IMGT reference sequences was used to assign V, D and J gene segments. Each retained sequence needed at least a six-nucleotide match to both a V gene segment and a J gene segment. Rearrangements were classified as productive when the CDR3 lacked stop codons and remained in frame with V and J, and all other rearrangements were classified as non-productive. CDR3 was defined by IMGT convention, running from the second conserved V-encoded cysteine to the conserved J-encoded phenylalanine. Sequences without an unambiguous match to a single V gene segment were excluded from the earlier analysis of 500 to 700 of the donors. An earlier analysis of over 450 of the donors classified V segments as functional when productive rearrangements were above 56.7% and as segregating when the standard deviation between donors was above 5%. A statistical classification framework was built to diagnose cytomegalovirus status from the catalog of TCR beta chain sequences. In a later analysis, V and J genes were assigned by comparing TCR nucleotide sequences against IMGT/GENE-DB human TR gene sequences. In a later analysis, CDR3 sequences and most-parsimonious VDJ recombination scenarios were assigned using the TCRdist pipeline. A later analysis defined each TCR beta chain by its CDR3 amino acid sequence plus V-gene family, and excluded reads lacking a unique V-gene family. In a later analysis, fewer than 600 highly shared, low-generation-probability nucleotide sequences were removed to address suspected cross-contamination and a sequencing artifact. In a later analysis, a clonal expansion index was calculated for each public chain from normalized within-repertoire ranks of inferred template counts. In a later analysis, generation probabilities were computed with a VDJ recombination model fitted to out-of-frame rearrangements, and the resulting probabilities were checked against IGoR. In a later analysis, hypergeometric tests were used to score TCR-TCR, TCR-HLA and TCR-CMV co-occurrence, with a repertoire-size bias correction applied to TCR pairs. A later analysis estimated false discovery rates by permuting HLA or CMV assignments 20 times. In a later analysis, co-occurring TCRs were grouped using DBSCAN, and TCRdist sequence similarity was added for clustering within HLA-allele-positive subsets. Repertoires with fewer than 30,000 or more than 120,000 public chains were left out of co-occurrence clustering, as were five repertoires with anomalous nucleotide sharing. TCRdb holds this immuneACCESS table with in-frame rearrangements only. Some clones are missing; in checked studies, unresolved V genes explain under half, and the rest has no known cause. The V and J calls and clone size are taken from that table; D and trimming were inferred from the DNA. A total of more than 120,000 clones appear in this sample, about 79% of them only once. The top ten hold approximately 2.4% of the sample.

The cohort comprised fewer than 700 healthy bone marrow donors. At the time of sampling, all cohort members were nominally healthy, though unrecorded immune exposures were likely present. The donor tested CMV seronegative, placing the donor among the roughly 340 seronegative members of the cohort. A peripheral blood sample was collected from each donor, and TCR beta sequencing was performed on peripheral blood mononuclear cells. Genomic DNA was extracted from the blood cell samples with the Qiagen DNeasy Blood Extraction Kit. The chain uses TRBV7-2 and TRBJ2-7; TRBD2 lines up with 8 middle nucleotides. Sequenced material: PBMCs. The TCR originated in a male donor in good health and CMV-seronegative. This receptor has the CDR3 CASSDYGGTRLSYEQYF. The sequenced DNA: TGTGCCAGCAGCGATTATGGCGGGACTAGACTCTCCTACGAGCAGTACTTC.